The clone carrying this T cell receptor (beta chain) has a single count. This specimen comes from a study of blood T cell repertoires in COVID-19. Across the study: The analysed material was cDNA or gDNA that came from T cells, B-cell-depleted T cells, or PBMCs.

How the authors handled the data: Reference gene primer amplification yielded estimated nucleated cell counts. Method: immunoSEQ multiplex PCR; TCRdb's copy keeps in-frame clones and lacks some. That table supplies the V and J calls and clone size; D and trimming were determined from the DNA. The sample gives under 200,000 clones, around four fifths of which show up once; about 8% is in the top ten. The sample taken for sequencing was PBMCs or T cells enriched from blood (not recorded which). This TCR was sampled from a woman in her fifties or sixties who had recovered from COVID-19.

The CDR3 sequence is CASSQTLSGDHEQFF. The DNA of the CDR3 is TGTGCCAGCAGTCAGACTCTCTCAGGGGATCATGAGCAGTTCTTC. This sequence joins TRBV6-5 and TRBJ2-1; TRBD1 might be the D (6 bases). V was trimmed by 5 bases and J by 8 bases, leaving 19 bases between them. From germline, CDR1 is MNHEY and CDR2 SVGAGI. This CDR3 is 15 amino acids long.